This T cell receptor (beta chain) was identified during a study of cytomegalovirus exposure and HLA in healthy donors. Study context: A prior study identified roughly 110 million unique TCR beta sequences from about 200 million T cells. Findings of the study overall: Across donors, presence/absence analyses took sequencing depth to be roughly uniform.

A note on this clone: Its antigen is unknown.

With V trimmed by 6 bases and J by 2 bases, 6 bases remained unmatched. The CDR3 is made up of 14 amino acids. Germline V gene lookup returns CDR1 SQVTM and CDR2 ANQGSEA. The PCR had 60 Vbeta and 13 Jbeta primers. Authors' processing steps: About 12 million of 70 million to 80 million unique TCR beta chains were shared, per a later count. Clones were read by immunoSEQ multiplex PCR, and TCRdb kept only the in-frame ones, dropping some. Clone size and the V and J calls come from that table; the DNA yielded D and trimming. In all, the sample yields around 130,000 clones. The clonotype was recovered from a woman in her sixties in good health and CMV-seronegative. Sample: PBMCs. The chain is built from TRBV29-1 and TRBJ1-5, with TRBD1 matching over 8 bases. CDR3 DNA sequence: TGCAGCGTGTCCTTGGACAGGGGCAATCAGCCCCAGCATTTT. Amino acids: CSVSLDRGNQPQHF. Variable domain in full (rest from reference TRBV29-1 and TRBJ1-5): SAVISQKPSRDICQRGTSLTIQCQVDSQVTMMFWYRQQPGQSLTLIATANQGSEATYESGFVIDKFPISRPNLTFSTLTVSNMSPEDSSIYLCSVSLDRGNQPQHFGDGTRLSIL.